These 25 T cell receptor beta chains came from one sample sequenced in a study of shared clonotypes between healthy human individuals. Some clones are missing from TCRdb's copy, which holds only in-frame ones; the method was immunoSEQ multiplex PCR. This table has 470,000 or so clones, approximately 80% appearing once. Sample: PBMCs. The origin of the receptors is a woman aged 40 to 50 in good health. Some clones in this sample may be carry-over from other donors' samples.

The chain links TRBV7-2 to TRBJ1-5, with D perhaps matching TRBD1 (5 bases). This CDR3 is 15 amino acids long. Germline CDR1 is SGHTA and CDR2 is FQGNSA. The germline V and J ends were trimmed by 3 bases and 2 bases, with 11 bases remaining between them. The CDR3, as DNA: TGTGCCAGCAGCTTCTCGGGGGGGGGCAATCAGCCCCAGCATTTT. Protein product: CASSFSGGGNQPQHF.

Comment on this clone: The sample holds other DNA sequences that translate to the same CDR3. The chain has TRBV7-9 and TRBJ2-7, with D possibly being TRBD1 (6 bases). Looked up from germline, CDR1 is SEHNR and CDR2 is FQNEAQ (reference sequence). V gave up 5 bases and J gave up 1 base, with 9 bases separating them. CDR3 size: 13 residues. The CDR3 region is CASSRTGSYEQYF. The DNA of the CDR3 is TGTGCCAGCAGCCGAACAGGGTCCTACGAGCAGTACTTC.

This clone appeared once. Other DNA sequences in the same sample also yield this CDR3. This rearrangement joins TRBV25-1 to TRBJ2-1; D perhaps matches TRBD2 (6 bases). V lost 6 bases and J lost 4, with 7 bases in between. The CDR3 is 12 residues long. Germline lookup yields CDR1 MGHDK and CDR2 SYGVNS. CDR3 sequence (DNA): TGTGCCAGCAGCCGGGGGTACAATGAGCAGTTCTTC. Translation gives CASSRGYNEQFF.

Remarks on this clone: Other DNA sequences from this sample encode an identical CDR3 as well. V usage is TRBV5-4 and J usage is TRBJ1-3; D call uncertain. The germline gives CDR1 SGHNT, CDR2 YYREEE (reference sequence). V was pared by 1 base and J by 0 bases, with 5 bases between. CDR3 length equals 14 residues. The CDR3 bases are TGTGCCAGCAGCTTGCGAGGCTCTGGAAACACCATATATTTT. Translated: CASSLRGSGNTIYF. The full variable domain, with the rest looked up from reference TRBV5-4 and TRBJ1-3, is ETGVTQSPTHLIKTRGQQVTLRCSSQSGHNTVSWYQQALGQGPQFIFQYYREEENGRGNFPPRFSGLQFPNYSSELNVNALELDDSALYLCASSLRGSGNTIYFGEGSWLTVV.

This sequence joins TRBV27 and TRBJ1-4; D remains unclear. V lost 6 bases and J lost 3, with 11 bases in between. The CDR3 has 14 residues. CDR1 is MNHEY and CDR2 is SMNVEV in the germline V gene (reference sequence). For the CDR3, the DNA is TGTGCCAGCAGGATGGGAGGACCTAATGAAAAACTGTTTTTT. Translated, it gives CASRMGGPNEKLFF.

The rearrangement links TRBV5-4 to TRBJ2-1; 8 bases map to TRBD2. CDR1 is SGHNT and CDR2 is YYREEE in the germline V gene (reference sequence). The CDR3 spans 15 residues. With V trimmed by 3 bases and J by 1 base, 3 bases remained unmatched. The CDR3 region has the DNA TGTGCCAGCAGCTCCGGGGGGGGGTCCTACAATGAGCAGTTCTTC. It encodes CASSSGGGSYNEQFF. Full variable domain (missing parts from reference TRBV5-4 and TRBJ2-1): ETGVTQSPTHLIKTRGQQVTLRCSSQSGHNTVSWYQQALGQGPQFIFQYYREEENGRGNFPPRFSGLQFPNYSSELNVNALELDDSALYLCASSSGGGSYNEQFFGPGTRLTVL.

This chain uses TRBV30 with TRBJ2-5, with D tentatively TRBD1 or TRBD2 (5 bases each). Germline V gene sequence: CDR1 GTSNPN, CDR2 SVGIG (reference sequence). V lost 5 bases and J 7 bases, leaving 17 bases between the germline ends. The CDR3 loop spans 13 amino acids. CDR3 residues: CAWGVQGGGTQYF. For the CDR3, the DNA is TGTGCCTGGGGGGTGCAGGGTGGAGGGACCCAGTACTTC.

This clone has just a few counts. The V and J genes are TRBV6-6 and TRBJ1-2; D gene uncertain. Trimming pared 6 bases from V and 2 bases from J, leaving 16 bases between. The CDR3 covers 15 residues. From germline, CDR1 is MNHNY and CDR2 SVGAGI (reference sequence). For the CDR3, the DNA is TGTGCCAGCAGAAAGAGGCAAGCCGCCAACTATGGCTACACCTTC. Translating it yields CASRKRQAANYGYTF.

This clone has a handful of counts. The chain uses TRBV10-3 and TRBJ2-3, with D perhaps TRBD1 (6 bases). Trimming took off 10 bases at V and 3 bases at J, with 11 bases between the two ends. Germline CDR1 reads ENHRY; CDR2 reads SYGVKD. This CDR3 is 12 amino acids long. CDR3 region: CATGTSTDTQYF. The DNA for the CDR3 is TGTGCCACCGGGACATCGACAGATACGCAGTATTTT.

The chain combines TRBV5-6 with TRBJ2-3; D may be TRBD2 (5 bases). Per germline, CDR1 SGHDT and CDR2 YYEEEE. CDR3 size: 15 residues. V was clipped by 4 bases and J by 1 base, with 13 bases between them. The CDR3 region has the DNA TGTGCCAGCAGCCTCCGCTTGGAGGGCACAGATACGCAGTATTTT. This sequence encodes CASSLRLEGTDTQYF.

The rearrangement uses TRBV6-5 and TRBJ1-1; TRBD1 agrees at 7 bases. The CDR3 runs 15 residues. The J segment lost 4 bases and the V segment lost 6 bases, leaving 11 bases of the junction unmatched. CDR1 MNHEY and CDR2 SVGAGI come from the germline V gene. The CDR3 coding sequence is TGTGCCAGCAGCGATCAGAGGACAGGCCCCACTGAAGCTTTCTTT. The encoded protein is CASSDQRTGPTEAFF.

The chain combines TRBV11-2 with TRBJ2-1; 8 bases agree with TRBD2. Per germline, CDR1 SGHAT and CDR2 FQNNGV. V trimming: 1 base; J trimming: 14 bases; junction bases outside the gene matches: 7. The CDR3 runs to 13 residues. The DNA for the CDR3 is TGTGCCAGCAGCTTAGGGGGCGGGACTAGGGAGTTCTTC. It specifies CASSLGGGTREFF.

DNA of the CDR3: TGTGCCAGCAGCTATCTCGGAGGAGGGAGGAATGAGCAGTTCTTC. Amino acids: CASSYLGGGRNEQFF. The gene calls are TRBV7-2 and TRBJ2-1; the D gene is possibly TRBD2 (6 bases). The CDR3 spans 15 residues. The ends were cut back, 4 bases at V and 7 bases at J, with 17 bases in the middle. Germline values: CDR1 SGHTA, CDR2 FQGNSA.

This rearrangement joins TRBV18 to TRBJ2-1, with 12 bases lining up with TRBD2. The CDR3 contains 15 residues. V was pared by 3 bases and J by 9 bases, with 6 bases of the junction left unmatched. Germline CDR1 KGHSH, CDR2 LQKENI. The CDR3 spells CASSPAGTSGREQFF. For the CDR3, the DNA is TGTGCCAGCTCACCCGCCGGGACTAGCGGGCGTGAGCAGTTCTTC. Combining the CDR3 with reference TRBV18 and TRBJ2-1 gives the whole variable domain NAGVMQNPRHLVRRRGQEARLRCSPMKGHSHVYWYRQLPEEGLKFMVYLQKENIIDESGMPKERFSAEFPKEGPSILRIQQVVRGDSAAYFCASSPAGTSGREQFFGPGTRLTVL.

The chain has TRBV28 and TRBJ2-2; possible D gene TRBD1, 6 bases. This CDR3 comprises 15 residues. Trimming removed 9 bases at V and 5 bases at J, with 19 bases between. Per germline, CDR1 MDHEN and CDR2 SYDVKM. This chain's CDR3 is CASTPGTQGTGELFF. DNA of the CDR3: TGTGCCAGTACTCCCGGGACCCAGGGGACCGGGGAGCTGTTTTTT.

The genes are TRBV28 and TRBJ2-5; D gene ambiguous. Trimming took 10 bases from V and 7 from J, leaving 13 bases between them. Germline CDR1 reads MDHEN; CDR2 reads SYDVKM. This CDR3 has 11 amino acids. The CDR3 spells CATRLPGTQYF. Here the CDR3 DNA reads TGTGCCACCCGTTTGCCTGGGACCCAGTACTTC.

The chain recombines TRBV10-1 with TRBJ2-1, with TRBD2 matching over 9 bases. The CDR3 consists of 13 residues. CDR1 is WNHNN and CDR2 is SYGVQD in the germline V gene (reference sequence). V trimming: 7 bases; J trimming: 7 bases; junction bases outside the gene matches: 5. CDR3 region: CASTASGINEQFF. CDR3 in DNA: TGCGCCAGCACAGCTAGCGGGATAAATGAGCAGTTCTTC.

The CDR3 DNA reads TGTGCCAGCAGCTTGGATCAGGGGGCCTACGAGCAGTACTTC. Translated, it gives CASSLDQGAYEQYF. The rearrangement joins TRBV5-4 to TRBJ2-7, with TRBD1 matching 7 bases. This CDR3 has 14 residues. V shed 0 bases, J shed 2 bases, and the junction held 2 bases outside the gene matches. The germline V gene has CDR1 SGHNT and CDR2 YYREEE (reference sequence). Supplemented by reference TRBV5-4 and TRBJ2-7, the full variable domain reads ETGVTQSPTHLIKTRGQQVTLRCSSQSGHNTVSWYQQALGQGPQFIFQYYREEENGRGNFPPRFSGLQFPNYSSELNVNALELDDSALYLCASSLDQGAYEQYFGPGTRLTVT.

The V call is TRBV7-3, the J call TRBJ2-1, with D hard to call. Per germline, CDR1 SGHTA and CDR2 FQGTGA. Trimming removed 4 bases at V and 8 bases at J, with 9 bases between. This CDR3 is built from 12 residues. CDR3 bases: TGTGCCAGCAGCTCCTCCCTGGATGAGCAGTTCTTC. Encoded protein: CASSSSLDEQFF.

The J gene is TRBJ2-5, the V gene TRBV7-9; 8 bases are shared with TRBD1. J gave up 11 bases and V 4 bases, and 3 bases lay outside the gene matches. The V gene's germline CDR1 is SEHNR and CDR2 FQNEAQ (reference sequence). This CDR3 region has 11 residues. The CDR3 here is CASSWGQEQYF. The CDR3, as DNA: TGTGCCAGCAGCTGGGGACAGGAGCAGTACTTC.

Only one count was recorded for this clone. The chain recombines TRBV7-3 with TRBJ1-5; D is ambiguous. Trimming cost V 0 bases and J 5 bases, with 5 bases left between them. Germline values: CDR1 SGHTA, CDR2 FQGTGA. The length of the CDR3 is 13 residues. CDR3 sequence: CASSLTGDQPQHF. The CDR3, as DNA: TGTGCCAGCAGCTTAACGGGAGATCAGCCCCAGCATTTT.

Concerning this clone: An end of the junction differs from the germline gene, which may be a read error. The genes are TRBV30 and TRBJ2-1; tentatively, D is TRBD1 (7 bases). The V gene's germline CDR1 is GTSNPN and CDR2 SVGIG (reference sequence). This CDR3 is built from 11 residues. DNA for the CDR3: TGCTCAGGGGGGTTCTACAATGAGCAGTTCTTC. It yields the protein CSGGFYNEQFF.

This clone has a single count. V gene TRBV2 combines with J gene TRBJ2-5, with D tentatively TRBD1 or TRBD2 (5 bases each). The germline V and J ends were trimmed by 2 bases and 3 bases, with 10 bases remaining between them. Per germline, CDR1 SNHLY and CDR2 FYNNEI. The CDR3 has 14 amino acids. CDR3 sequence (DNA): TGTGCCAGCAGTGAACGGGGCAGTGAAGAGACCCAGTACTTC. Encoded protein: CASSERGSEETQYF.

The rearrangement links TRBV18 to TRBJ2-4; D possibly corresponds to TRBD1 (5 bases). CDR1 KGHSH and CDR2 LQKENI come from the germline V gene. This CDR3 is built from 14 residues. V lost 1 base to trimming and J lost 7 bases, with 11 bases between them. CDR3 protein: CASSPQAGNNIQYF. The CDR3 region has the DNA TGTGCCAGCTCACCACAGGCAGGGAACAACATTCAGTACTTC.

This clone was detected only once. The gene calls are TRBV2 and TRBJ1-3, with TRBD1 matching over 10 bases. With V trimmed by 6 bases and J by 4 bases, 15 bases remained unmatched. Germline V lookup: CDR1 SNHLY, CDR2 FYNNEI. The length of the CDR3 is 18 residues. The CDR3 spells CASSLRQSGTGDGNTIYF. CDR3 coding DNA: TGTGCCAGCAGCCTTCGCCAATCCGGGACAGGGGACGGAAACACCATATATTTT.